The T cell receptor beta chain described here comes from a study of blood T cell repertoires in COVID-19. Turning to the study itself: Both acute and convalescent COVID-19 samples were obtained from the United States, Italy and Spain. From T cells, B-cell-depleted T cells, or PBMCs came the material, which was cDNA or gDNA.

Under the authors' procedure: Reference gene primers were amplified, and this amplification served to estimate nucleated cell counts. Measured with immunoSEQ multiplex PCR; TCRdb has only the in-frame clones, and not every one. From that table come the V and J calls and clone size; the DNA was used to work out D and trimming. The sample holds about 150,000 clones, around 82% seen once. The CDR3 sequence is 15 residues long. Trimming took 3 bases from V and 9 from J; bases not matched to a gene: 5. Germline lookup yields CDR1 SGHNT and CDR2 YYREEE (reference sequence). The chain combines TRBV5-4 with TRBJ2-3, with 15 bases matching TRBD2. This receptor was identified in a human donor with acute or convalescent COVID-19. The donor label of this sample is uncertain. Sequencing was done on a sample of peripheral blood. The CDR3 nucleotides are TGTGCCAGCAGCTCGGGGACTAGCGGGGGGAGAACGCAGTATTTT. Its protein is CASSSGTSGGRTQYF.